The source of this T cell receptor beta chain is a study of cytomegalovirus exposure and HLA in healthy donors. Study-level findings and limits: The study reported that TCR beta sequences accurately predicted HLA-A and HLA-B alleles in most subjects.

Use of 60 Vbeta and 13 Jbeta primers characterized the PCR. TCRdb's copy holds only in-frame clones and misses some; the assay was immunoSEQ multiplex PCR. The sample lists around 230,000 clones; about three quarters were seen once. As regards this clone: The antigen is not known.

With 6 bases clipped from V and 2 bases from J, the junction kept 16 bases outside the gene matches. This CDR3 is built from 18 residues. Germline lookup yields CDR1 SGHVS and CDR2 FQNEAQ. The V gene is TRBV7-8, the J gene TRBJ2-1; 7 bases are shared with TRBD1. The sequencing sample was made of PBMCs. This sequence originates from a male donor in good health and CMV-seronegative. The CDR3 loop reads CASRPTQGSEFPYNEQFF. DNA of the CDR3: TGTGCCAGCAGACCTACACAGGGGAGCGAATTCCCCTACAATGAGCAGTTCTTC.